Described below is a single T cell receptor beta chain sequence and its context. Antigen unknown. The V gene end was trimmed by 4 bases and the J gene end by 0 bases; junction bases not matched to a gene: 9. Germline V gives CDR1 SGHRS, CDR2 YFSETQ. The CDR3 spans 17 residues. This sample is part of a study of cytomegalovirus exposure and HLA in healthy donors. The study, taken as a whole, reports: TCR beta V- and J-gene trimming was later associated with a missense DCLRE1C variant. When a later analysis was performed, an Asian-associated ancestry cluster reportedly had fewer N-insertions than the roughly 640-donor mean. Later on, an analysis found that several of the most significant clusters appeared to be linked to common viral pathogens, which included parvovirus B19. Altogether, about 160 TCR beta chains were recorded as cytomegalovirus-associated.

PCR amplification relied on 60 Vbeta primers (plus 13 Jbeta primers). The method was immunoSEQ multiplex PCR; TCRdb's version includes in-frame clones alone and lacks a portion of them. Of around 160,000 clones in the sample, around 65% were seen once. This clonotype was sampled from a woman between 40 and 50 years old in good health and CMV-seropositive. V gene TRBV5-1 combines with J gene TRBJ1-2, with 10 bases fitting TRBD1. The sequenced sample was PBMCs. CDR3 region: CASSPGTGVSPNYGYTF. Written as DNA, the CDR3 is TGCGCCAGCAGCCCCGGGACAGGGGTAAGCCCTAACTATGGCTACACCTTC.